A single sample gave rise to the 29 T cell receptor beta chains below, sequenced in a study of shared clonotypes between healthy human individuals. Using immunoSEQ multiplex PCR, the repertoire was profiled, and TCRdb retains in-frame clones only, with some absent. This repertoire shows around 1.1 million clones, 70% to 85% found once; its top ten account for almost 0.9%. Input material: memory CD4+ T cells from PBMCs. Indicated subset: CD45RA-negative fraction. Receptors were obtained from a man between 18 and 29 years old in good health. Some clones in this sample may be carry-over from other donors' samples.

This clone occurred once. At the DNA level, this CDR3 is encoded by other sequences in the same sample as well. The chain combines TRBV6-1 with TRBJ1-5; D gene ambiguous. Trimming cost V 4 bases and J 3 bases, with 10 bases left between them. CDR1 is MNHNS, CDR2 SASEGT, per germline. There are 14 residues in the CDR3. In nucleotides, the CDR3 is TGTGCCAGCAGTGTAACGGGGAACAATCAGCCCCAGCATTTT. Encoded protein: CASSVTGNNQPQHF.

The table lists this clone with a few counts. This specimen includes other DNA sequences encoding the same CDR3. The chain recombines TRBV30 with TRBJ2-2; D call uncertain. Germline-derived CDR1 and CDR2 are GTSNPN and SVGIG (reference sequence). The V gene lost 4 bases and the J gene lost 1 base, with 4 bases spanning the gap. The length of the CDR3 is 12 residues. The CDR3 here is CAWTGNTGELFF. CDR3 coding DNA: TGTGCCTGGACAGGGAACACCGGGGAGCTGTTTTTT. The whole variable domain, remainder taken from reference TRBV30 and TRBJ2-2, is SQTIHQWPATLVQPVGSPLSLECTVEGTSNPNLYWYRQAAGRGLQLLFYSVGIGQISSEVPQNLSASRPQDRQFILSSKKLLLSDSGFYLCAWTGNTGELFFGEGSRLTVL.

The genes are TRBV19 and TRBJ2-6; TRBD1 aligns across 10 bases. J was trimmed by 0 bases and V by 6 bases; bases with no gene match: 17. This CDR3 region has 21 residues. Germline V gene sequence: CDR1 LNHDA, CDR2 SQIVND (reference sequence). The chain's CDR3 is CASSVGQGGIWAFSGANVLTF. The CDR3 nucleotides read TGTGCCAGTAGCGTAGGACAGGGGGGTATTTGGGCTTTCTCTGGGGCCAACGTCCTGACTTTC.

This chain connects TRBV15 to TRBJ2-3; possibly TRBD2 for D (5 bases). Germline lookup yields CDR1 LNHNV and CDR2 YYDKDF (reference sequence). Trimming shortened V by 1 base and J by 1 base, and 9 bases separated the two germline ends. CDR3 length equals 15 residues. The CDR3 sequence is CATSRGRERTDTQYF. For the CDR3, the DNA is TGTGCCACCAGCAGAGGTAGGGAGCGCACAGATACGCAGTATTTT.

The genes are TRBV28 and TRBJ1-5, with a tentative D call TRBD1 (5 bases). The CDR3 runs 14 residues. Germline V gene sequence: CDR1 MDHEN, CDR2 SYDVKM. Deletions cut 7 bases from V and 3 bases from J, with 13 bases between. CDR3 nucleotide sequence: TGTGCCAGCATCTCCGCAGGGCCCAATCAGCCCCAGCATTTT. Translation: CASISAGPNQPQHF. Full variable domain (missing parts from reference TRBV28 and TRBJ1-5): DVKVTQSSRYLVKRTGEKVFLECVQDMDHENMFWYRQDPGLGLRLIYFSYDVKMKEKGDIPEGYSVSREKKERFSLILESASTNQTSMYLCASISAGPNQPQHFGDGTRLSIL.

The CDR3: CASSLETSRIQETQYF. The CDR3 DNA sequence: TGCGCCAGCAGCTTGGAGACTAGCCGCATACAAGAGACCCAGTACTTC. The chain couples TRBV5-1 to TRBJ2-5; 7 nucleotides agree with TRBD2. The trim removed 0 bases at V and 2 bases at J, leaving 7 bases unmatched. Germline loops: CDR1 SGHRS, CDR2 YFSETQ. This CDR3 has 16 residues.

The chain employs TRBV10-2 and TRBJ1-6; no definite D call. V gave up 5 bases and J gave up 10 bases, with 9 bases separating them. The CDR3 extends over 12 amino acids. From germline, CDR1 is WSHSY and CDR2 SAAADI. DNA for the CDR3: TGCGCCAGCAGTCTAACGGACTCACCCCTCCACTTT. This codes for CASSLTDSPLHF.

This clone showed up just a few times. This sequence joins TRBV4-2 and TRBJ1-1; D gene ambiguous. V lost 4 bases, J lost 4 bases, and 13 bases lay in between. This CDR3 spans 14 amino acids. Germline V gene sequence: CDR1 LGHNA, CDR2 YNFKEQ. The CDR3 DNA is TGTGCCAGCAGCCCACGGGCCTCGTTCACTGAAGCTTTCTTT. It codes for CASSPRASFTEAFF.

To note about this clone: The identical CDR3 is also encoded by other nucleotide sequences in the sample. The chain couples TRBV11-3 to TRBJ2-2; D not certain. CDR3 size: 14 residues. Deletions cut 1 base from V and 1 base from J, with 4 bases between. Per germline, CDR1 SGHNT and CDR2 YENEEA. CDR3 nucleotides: TGTGCCAGCAGCTTAGGTCAGAACACCGGGGAGCTGTTTTTT. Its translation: CASSLGQNTGELFF.

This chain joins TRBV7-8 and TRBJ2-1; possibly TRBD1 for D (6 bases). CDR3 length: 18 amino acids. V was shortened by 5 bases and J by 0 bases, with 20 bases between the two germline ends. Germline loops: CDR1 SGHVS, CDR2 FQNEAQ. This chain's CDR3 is CASSRLRGQLGSYNEQFF. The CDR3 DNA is TGTGCCAGCAGCCGCCTCCGAGGACAGCTAGGCTCCTACAATGAGCAGTTCTTC.

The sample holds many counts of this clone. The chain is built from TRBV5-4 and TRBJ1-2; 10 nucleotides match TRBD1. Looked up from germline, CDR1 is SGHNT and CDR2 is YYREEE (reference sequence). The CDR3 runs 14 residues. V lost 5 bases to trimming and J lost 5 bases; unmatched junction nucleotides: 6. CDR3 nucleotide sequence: TGTGCCAGCAGGCGGGACAGGGGAGGGTATGGCTACACCTTC. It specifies CASRRDRGGYGYTF.

CDR3 region: CASSARELETQYF. CDR3 DNA: TGTGCCAGCAGCGCCCGGGAACTCGAGACCCAGTACTTC. This sequence joins TRBV21-1 and TRBJ2-5; the D call TRBD2 from the table was never checked on the DNA. TRBV21-1 is a pseudogene. This CDR3 contains 13 residues.

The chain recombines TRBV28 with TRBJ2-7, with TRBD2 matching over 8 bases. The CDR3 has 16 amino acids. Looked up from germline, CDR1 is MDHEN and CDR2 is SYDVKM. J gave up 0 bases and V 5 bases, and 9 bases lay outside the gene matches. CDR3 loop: CASSLAGTRSSYEQYF. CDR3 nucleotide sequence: TGTGCCAGCAGTCTCGCCGGGACTAGGAGCTCCTACGAGCAGTACTTC.

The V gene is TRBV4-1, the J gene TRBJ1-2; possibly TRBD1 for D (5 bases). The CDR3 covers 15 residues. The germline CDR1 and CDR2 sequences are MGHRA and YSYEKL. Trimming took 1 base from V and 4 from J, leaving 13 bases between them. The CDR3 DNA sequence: TGCGCCAGCAGCCAAGCGTCAGGGAGGGCCTATGGCTACACCTTC. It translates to CASSQASGRAYGYTF.

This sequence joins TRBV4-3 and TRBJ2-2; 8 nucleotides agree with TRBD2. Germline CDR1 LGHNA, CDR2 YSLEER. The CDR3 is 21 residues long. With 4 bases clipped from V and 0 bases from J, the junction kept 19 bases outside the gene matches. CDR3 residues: CASSPDSGDPGPPANTGELFF. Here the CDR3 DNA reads TGCGCCAGCAGCCCTGATAGCGGGGACCCGGGACCCCCCGCGAACACCGGGGAGCTGTTTTTT.

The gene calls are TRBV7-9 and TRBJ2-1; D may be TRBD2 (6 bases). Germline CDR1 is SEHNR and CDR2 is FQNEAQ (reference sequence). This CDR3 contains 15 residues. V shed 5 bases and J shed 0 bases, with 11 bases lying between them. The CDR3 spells CASSRPGSSYNEQFF. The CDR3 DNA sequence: TGTGCCAGCAGCCGACCCGGGAGCTCCTACAATGAGCAGTTCTTC.

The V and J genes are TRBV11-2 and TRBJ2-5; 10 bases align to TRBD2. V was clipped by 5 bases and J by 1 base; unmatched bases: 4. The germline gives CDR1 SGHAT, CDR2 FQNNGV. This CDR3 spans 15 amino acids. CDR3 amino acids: CASSRGLAAQETQYF. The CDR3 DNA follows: TGTGCCAGCAGCCGAGGACTAGCGGCCCAAGAGACCCAGTACTTC.

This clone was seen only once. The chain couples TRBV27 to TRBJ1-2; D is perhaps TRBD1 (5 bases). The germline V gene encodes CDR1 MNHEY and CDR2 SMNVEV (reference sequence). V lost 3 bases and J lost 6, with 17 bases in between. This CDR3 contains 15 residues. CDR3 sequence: CASSFFPGRKDGYTF. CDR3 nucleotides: TGTGCCAGCAGTTTCTTCCCGGGACGAAAGGATGGCTACACCTTC.

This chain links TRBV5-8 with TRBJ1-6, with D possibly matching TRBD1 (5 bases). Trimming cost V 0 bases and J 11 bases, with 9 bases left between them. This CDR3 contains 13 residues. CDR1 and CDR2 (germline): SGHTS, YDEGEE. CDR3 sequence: CASSLVGPPPLHF. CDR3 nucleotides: TGTGCCAGCAGCTTGGTGGGGCCGCCACCCCTCCACTTT.

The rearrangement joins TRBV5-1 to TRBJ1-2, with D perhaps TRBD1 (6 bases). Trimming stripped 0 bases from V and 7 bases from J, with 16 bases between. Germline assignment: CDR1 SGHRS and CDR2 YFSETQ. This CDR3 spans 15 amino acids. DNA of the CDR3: TGCGCCAGCAGCTTGGATGGCAGGGGATGGGGTGGCTACACCTTC. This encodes CASSLDGRGWGGYTF.

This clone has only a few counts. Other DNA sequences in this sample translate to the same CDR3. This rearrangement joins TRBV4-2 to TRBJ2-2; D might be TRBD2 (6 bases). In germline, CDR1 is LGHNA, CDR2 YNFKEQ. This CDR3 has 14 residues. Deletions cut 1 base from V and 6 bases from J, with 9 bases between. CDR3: CASSQGGGAGELFF. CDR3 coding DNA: TGTGCCAGCAGCCAAGGAGGAGGGGCCGGGGAGCTGTTTTTT.

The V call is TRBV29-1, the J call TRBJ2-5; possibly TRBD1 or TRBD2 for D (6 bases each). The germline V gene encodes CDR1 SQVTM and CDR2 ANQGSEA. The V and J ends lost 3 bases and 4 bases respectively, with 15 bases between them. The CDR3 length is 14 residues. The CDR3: CSVDSGAVSETQYF. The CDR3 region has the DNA TGCAGCGTTGATTCGGGGGCCGTATCAGAGACCCAGTACTTC.

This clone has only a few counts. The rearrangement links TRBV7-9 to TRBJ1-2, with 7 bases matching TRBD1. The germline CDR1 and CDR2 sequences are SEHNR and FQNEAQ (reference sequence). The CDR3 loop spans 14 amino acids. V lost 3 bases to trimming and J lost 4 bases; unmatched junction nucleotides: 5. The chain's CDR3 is CASSLIQGSYGYTF. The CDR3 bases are TGTGCCAGCAGCTTGATACAGGGGAGCTATGGCTACACCTTC.

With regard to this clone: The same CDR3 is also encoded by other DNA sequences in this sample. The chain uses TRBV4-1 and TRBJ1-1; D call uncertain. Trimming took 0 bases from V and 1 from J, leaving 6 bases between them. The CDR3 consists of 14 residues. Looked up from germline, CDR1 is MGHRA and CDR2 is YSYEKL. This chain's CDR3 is CASSQEGRNTEAFF. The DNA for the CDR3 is TGCGCCAGCAGCCAAGAGGGGAGGAACACTGAAGCTTTCTTT.

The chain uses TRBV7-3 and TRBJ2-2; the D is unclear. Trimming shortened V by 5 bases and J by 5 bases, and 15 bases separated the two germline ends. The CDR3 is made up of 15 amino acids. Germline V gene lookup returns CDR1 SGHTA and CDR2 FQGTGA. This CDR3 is CASSLKGRATGELFF. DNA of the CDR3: TGTGCCAGCAGCCTTAAGGGTCGGGCGACCGGGGAGCTGTTTTTT.

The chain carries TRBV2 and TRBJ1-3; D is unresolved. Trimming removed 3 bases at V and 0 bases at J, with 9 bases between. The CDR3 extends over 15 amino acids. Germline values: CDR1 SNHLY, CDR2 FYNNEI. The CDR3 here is CASSDEPYSGNTIYF. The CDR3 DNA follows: TGTGCCAGCAGTGATGAGCCTTACTCTGGAAACACCATATATTTT.

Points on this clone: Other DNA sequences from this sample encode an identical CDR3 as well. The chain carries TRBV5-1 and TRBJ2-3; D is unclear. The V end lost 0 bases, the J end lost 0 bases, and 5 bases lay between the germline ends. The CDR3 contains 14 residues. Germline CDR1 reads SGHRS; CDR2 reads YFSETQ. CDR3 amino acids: CASSLGASTDTQYF. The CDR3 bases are TGCGCCAGCAGCTTGGGTGCTAGCACAGATACGCAGTATTTT.

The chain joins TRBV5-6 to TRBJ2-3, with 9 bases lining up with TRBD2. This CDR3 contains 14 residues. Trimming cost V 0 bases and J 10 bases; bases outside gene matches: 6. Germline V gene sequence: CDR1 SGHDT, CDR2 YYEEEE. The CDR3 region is CASSLGLAETSQYF. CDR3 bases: TGTGCCAGCAGCTTGGGACTAGCGGAAACCTCGCAGTATTTT.

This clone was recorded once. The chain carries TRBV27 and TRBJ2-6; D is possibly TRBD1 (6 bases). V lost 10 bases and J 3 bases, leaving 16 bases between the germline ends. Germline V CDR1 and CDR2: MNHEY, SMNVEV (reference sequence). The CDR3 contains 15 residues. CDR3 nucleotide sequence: TGTGCCACTAAGAAGGGGGTTCATGGGGCCAACGTCCTGACTTTC. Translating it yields CATKKGVHGANVLTF.